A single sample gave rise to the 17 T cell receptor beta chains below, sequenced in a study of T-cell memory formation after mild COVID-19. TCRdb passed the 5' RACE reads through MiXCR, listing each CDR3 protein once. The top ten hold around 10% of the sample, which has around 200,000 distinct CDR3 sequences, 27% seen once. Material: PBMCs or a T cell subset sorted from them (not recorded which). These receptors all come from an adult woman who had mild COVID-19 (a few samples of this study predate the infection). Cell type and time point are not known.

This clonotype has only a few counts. CDR3 sequence (DNA): TGTGCCAGCAGGTTAAACCAGGGTAGCAATCAGCCCCAGCATTTT. Translated, it gives CASRLNQGSNQPQHF. The V and J genes are TRBV12-3 or TRBV12-4 and TRBJ1-5, with a weak D call TRBD1 (5 bases). The V end was cut by 6 bases, the J end by 0 bases, with 12 bases between. CDR3 size: 15 residues.

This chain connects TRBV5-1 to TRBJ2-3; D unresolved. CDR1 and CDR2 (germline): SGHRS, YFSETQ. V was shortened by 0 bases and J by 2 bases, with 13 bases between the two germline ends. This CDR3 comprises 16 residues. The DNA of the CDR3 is TGCGCCAGCAGCTTGGGGACCTCCGTACCCACAGATACGCAGTATTTT. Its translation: CASSLGTSVPTDTQYF.

For the CDR3, the DNA is TGTGCCATCAGCGGGAGAACTGGAAACACCATATATTTT. Translating it yields CAISGRTGNTIYF. The chain recombines TRBV10-3 with TRBJ1-3; D is unresolved. Looked up from germline, CDR1 is ENHRY and CDR2 is SYGVKD. V was shortened by 6 bases and J by 2 bases, with 8 bases between the two germline ends. The CDR3 loop spans 13 amino acids.

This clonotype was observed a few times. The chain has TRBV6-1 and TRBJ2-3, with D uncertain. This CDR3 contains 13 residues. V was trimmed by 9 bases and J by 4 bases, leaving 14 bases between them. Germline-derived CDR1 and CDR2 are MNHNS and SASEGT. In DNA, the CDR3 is TGTGCCAGTAGCACCCGCCCGGCAGATACGCAGTATTTT. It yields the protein CASSTRPADTQYF.

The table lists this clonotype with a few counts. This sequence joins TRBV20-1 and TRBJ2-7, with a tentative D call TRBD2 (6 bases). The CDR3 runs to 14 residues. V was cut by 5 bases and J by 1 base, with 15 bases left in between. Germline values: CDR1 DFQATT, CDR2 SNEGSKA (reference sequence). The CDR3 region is CSAEPGDGSYEQYF. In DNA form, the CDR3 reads TGCAGTGCTGAGCCGGGGGACGGTTCCTACGAGCAGTACTTC.

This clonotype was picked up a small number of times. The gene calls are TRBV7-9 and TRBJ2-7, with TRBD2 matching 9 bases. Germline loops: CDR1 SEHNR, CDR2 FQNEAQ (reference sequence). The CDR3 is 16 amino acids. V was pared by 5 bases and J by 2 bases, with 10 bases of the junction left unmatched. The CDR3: CASSALPSGETYEQYF. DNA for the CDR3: TGTGCCAGCAGCGCCCTTCCTAGCGGGGAGACCTACGAGCAGTACTTC.

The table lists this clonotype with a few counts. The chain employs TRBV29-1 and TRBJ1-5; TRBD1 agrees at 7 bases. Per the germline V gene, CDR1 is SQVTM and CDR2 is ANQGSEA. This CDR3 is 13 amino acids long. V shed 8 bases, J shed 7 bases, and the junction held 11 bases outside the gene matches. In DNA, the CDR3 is TGCAGCTTCATGACAGGGTCCGGACAGCCCCAGCATTTT. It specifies CSFMTGSGQPQHF.

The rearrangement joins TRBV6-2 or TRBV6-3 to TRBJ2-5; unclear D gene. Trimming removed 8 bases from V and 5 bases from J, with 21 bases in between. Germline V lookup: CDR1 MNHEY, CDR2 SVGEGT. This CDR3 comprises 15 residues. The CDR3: CASSEGIGIGETQYF. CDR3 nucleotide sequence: TGTGCCAGCTCAGAAGGGATCGGCATAGGCGAGACCCAGTACTTC.

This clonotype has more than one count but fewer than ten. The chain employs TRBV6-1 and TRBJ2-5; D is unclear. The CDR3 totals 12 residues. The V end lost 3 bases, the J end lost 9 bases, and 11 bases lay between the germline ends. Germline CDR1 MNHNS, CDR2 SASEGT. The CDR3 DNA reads TGTGCCAGCAGTGACTCCTTAGCAGCCCAGTACTTC. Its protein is CASSDSLAAQYF.

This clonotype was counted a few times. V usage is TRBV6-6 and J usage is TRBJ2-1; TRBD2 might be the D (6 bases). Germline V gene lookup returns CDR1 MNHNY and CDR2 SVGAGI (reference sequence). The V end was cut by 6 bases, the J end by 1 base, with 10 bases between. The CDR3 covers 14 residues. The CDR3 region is CASRRLASYNEQFF. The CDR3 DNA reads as TGTGCCAGCAGAAGGCTAGCGTCCTACAATGAGCAGTTCTTC.

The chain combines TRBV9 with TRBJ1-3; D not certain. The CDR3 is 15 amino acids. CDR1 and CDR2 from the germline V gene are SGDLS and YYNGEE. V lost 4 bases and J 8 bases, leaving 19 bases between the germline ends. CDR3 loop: CASSISTNFGDTIYF. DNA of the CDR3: TGTGCCAGCAGCATCTCTACGAATTTTGGGGACACCATATATTTT.

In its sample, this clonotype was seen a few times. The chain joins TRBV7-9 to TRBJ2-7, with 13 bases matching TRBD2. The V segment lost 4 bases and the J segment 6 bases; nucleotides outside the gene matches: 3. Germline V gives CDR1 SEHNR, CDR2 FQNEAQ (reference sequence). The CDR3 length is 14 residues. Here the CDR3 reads CASSSWTSGSEQYF. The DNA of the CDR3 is TGTGCCAGCAGCTCATGGACTAGCGGGAGCGAGCAGTACTTC.

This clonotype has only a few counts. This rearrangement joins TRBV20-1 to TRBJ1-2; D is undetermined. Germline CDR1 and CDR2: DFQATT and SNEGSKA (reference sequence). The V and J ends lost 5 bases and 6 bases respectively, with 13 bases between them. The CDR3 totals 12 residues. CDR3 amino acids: CSAPTAEDGYTF. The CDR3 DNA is TGCAGTGCTCCCACAGCTGAGGATGGCTACACCTTC.

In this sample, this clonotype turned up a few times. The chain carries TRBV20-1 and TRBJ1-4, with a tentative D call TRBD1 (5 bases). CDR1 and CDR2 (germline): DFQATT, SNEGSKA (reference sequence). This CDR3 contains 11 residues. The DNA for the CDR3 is TGCGCGGGACTGAGAAATGAAAAACTGTTTTTT. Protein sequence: CAGLRNEKLFF.

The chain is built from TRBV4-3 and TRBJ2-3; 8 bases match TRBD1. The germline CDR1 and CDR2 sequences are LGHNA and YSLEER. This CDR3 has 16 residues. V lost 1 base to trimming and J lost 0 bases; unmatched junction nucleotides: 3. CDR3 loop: CASSQGTGKSTDTQYF. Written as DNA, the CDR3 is TGCGCCAGCAGCCAAGGGACAGGGAAAAGCACAGATACGCAGTATTTT.

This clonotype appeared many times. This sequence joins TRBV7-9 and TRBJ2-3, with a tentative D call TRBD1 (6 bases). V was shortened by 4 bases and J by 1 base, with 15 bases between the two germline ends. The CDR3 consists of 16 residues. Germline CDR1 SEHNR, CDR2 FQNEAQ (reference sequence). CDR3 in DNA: TGTGCCAGCAGCTCGCCCCAGGGACAACGCACAGATACGCAGTATTTT. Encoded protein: CASSSPQGQRTDTQYF.

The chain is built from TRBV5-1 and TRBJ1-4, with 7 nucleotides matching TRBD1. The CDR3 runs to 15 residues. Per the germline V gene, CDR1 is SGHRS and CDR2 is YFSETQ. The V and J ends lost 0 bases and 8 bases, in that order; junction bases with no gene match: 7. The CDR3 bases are TGCGCCAGCAGCTTGGAGGTAGGGGGCCGAGAAAAACTGTTTTTT. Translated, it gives CASSLEVGGREKLFF.